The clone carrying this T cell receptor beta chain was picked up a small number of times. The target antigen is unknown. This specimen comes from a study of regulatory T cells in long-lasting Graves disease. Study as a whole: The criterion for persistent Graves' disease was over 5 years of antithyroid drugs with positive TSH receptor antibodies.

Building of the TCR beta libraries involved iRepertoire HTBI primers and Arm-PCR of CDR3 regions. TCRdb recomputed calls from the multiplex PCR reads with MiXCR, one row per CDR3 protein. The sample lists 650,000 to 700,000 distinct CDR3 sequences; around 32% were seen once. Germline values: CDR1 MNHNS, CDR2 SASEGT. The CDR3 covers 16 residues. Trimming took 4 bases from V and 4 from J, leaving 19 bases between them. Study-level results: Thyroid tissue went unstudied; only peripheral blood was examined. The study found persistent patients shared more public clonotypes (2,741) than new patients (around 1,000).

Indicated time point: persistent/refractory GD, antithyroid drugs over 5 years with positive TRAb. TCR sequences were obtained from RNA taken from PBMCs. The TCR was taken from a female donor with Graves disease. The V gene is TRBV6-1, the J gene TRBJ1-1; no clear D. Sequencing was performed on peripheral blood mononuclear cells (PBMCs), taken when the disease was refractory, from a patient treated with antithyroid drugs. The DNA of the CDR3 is TGTGCCAGCAGTGTGGCATTCAGGAAGGGTGCCACTGAAGCTTTCTTT. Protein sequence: CASSVAFRKGATEAFF.